The entry that follows covers one TCR beta chain sequence. This entry belongs to a study of shared clonotypes between healthy human individuals. Every one of the donors was a Caucasian adult that lived in Nashville, Tennessee. Genomic DNA from each subset was divided evenly over several immunoSEQ plates. The method was immunoSEQ multiplex PCR; TCRdb's version includes in-frame clones alone and lacks a portion of them. Seen here are under 2.5 million clones, 92% observed once, and the top ten hold approximately 0.4%. The V end was cut by 3 bases, the J end by 0 bases, with 12 bases between. CDR1 and CDR2 (germline): SGHNT, YYREEE (reference sequence). The CDR3 totals 15 residues.

Sequences were obtained from naive CD4+ T cells from PBMCs. Indicated subset: CD45RA+ positively selected. The receptor was derived from a young man in good health. Some clones in this sample may be carry-over from other donors' samples. The J gene is TRBJ1-2, the V gene TRBV5-4; D is uncertain. The CDR3 DNA is TGTGCCAGCAGCTGGCCGGACCGAGCTAACTATGGCTACACCTTC. Amino acids: CASSWPDRANYGYTF.